Described below is a single T cell receptor (beta chain) sequence and its context. No antigen is known for it. Profiled with immunoSEQ multiplex PCR; TCRdb holds only in-frame clones, not every one. Of about 98,000 clones listed, roughly 92% are singletons. The source of the sample is a study of PD-1 blockade in classical Hodgkin lymphoma. The CDR3 length is 14 residues. Trimming left V 6 bases short and J 10 bases short, with 21 bases between. Germline CDR1 and CDR2: SGHAT and FQNNGV. Notes on the study in general: Lower baseline TCR diversity marked trial partial responders and progressors. By cycle point C4D1, TCR diversity had risen significantly in CD4+ cells (but not CD8+ cells). Newly diagnosed patients had baseline TCR diversity that was reportedly lower than that of healthy donors.

Relapses following autologous stem cell transplantation were seen in all patients, with brentuximab vedotin exposure varying. Patients reached a best response of complete response, partial response or progressive disease. The specimen comprised peripheral blood mononuclear cells (PBMCs), sampled at baseline. The receptor was derived from a human donor with classical Hodgkin lymphoma. The V and J genes are TRBV11-2 and TRBJ1-1, with a possible D match to TRBD1 (5 bases). The CDR3, as DNA: TGTGCCAGCAGTCTAGTGCAGGGCGAGGTGGGAGCTTTCTTT. It encodes CASSLVQGEVGAFF.